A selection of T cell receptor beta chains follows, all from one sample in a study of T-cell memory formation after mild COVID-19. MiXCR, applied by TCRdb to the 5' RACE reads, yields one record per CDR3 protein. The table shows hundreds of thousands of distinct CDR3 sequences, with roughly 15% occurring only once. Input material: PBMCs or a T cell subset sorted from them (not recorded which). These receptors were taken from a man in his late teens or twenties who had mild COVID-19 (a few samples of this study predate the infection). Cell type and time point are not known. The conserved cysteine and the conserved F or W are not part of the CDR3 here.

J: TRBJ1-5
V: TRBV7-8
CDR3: ASSSNNQPQH

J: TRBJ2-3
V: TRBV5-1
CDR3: ASQAQGGILTDTQY

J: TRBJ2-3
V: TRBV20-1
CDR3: SALRGVSTDTQY

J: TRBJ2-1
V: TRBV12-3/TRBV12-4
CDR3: ASSPHLSSYNEQF

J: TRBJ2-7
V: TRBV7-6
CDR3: ASSLALGLAGGTSPYEQY

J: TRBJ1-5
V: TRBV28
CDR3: ASRAQGANQPQH

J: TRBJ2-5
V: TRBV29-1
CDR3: SVGRGGGVETQY

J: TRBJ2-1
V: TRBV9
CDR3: ASSQGERLYNEQF

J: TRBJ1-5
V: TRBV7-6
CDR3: ASSPDGTGSNQPQH

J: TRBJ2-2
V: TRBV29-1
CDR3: SVGIGGSGELF

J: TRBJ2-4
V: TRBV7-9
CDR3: ASSLTTGQLGDIQY

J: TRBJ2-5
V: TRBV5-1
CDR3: AGLGRPGGQIKETQY

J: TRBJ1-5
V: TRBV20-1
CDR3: SARTGDRENQPQH

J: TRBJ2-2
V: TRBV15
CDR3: ATTGTGSTGELF

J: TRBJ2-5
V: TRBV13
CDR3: ASSLRTGGRYLETQY

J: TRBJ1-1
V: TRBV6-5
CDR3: ASSYSNPTEAF

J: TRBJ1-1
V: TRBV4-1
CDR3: ASSQGLQRGAEAF

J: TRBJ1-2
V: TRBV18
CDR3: ASSPVAPPSRGYGYT

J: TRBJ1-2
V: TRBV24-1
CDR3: ATSDATGYGYT

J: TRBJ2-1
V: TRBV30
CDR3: AWSVLAGGYYNEQF

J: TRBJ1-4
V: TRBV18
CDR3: ASSPPGRNEKLF

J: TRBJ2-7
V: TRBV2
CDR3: ASSRGTATSYEQY